Listed below are T cell receptor beta chains from one sample, sequenced in a study of blood T cell repertoires in COVID-19. TCRdb's copy holds only in-frame clones and misses some; the assay was immunoSEQ multiplex PCR. The table includes 250,000 or so clones, 80% to 90% detected once. What was sequenced was peripheral blood. Source of these receptors: a woman aged 40 to 49 who had recovered from COVID-19. The CDR3 runs from the conserved cysteine through the conserved F or W. Fields, in order: J gene, V gene, D gene, clone size, CDR3 protein, CDR3 DNA. A D gene is named only where the DNA matches it firmly. The size of a clone is reported for some rows only, either as once, few or many, or as a class for expanded clones.

J gene: TRBJ1-5
V gene: TRBV6-5
D gene: TRBD1
clone size: once
CDR3 protein: CASSAGTGSNQPQHF
CDR3 DNA: TGTGCCAGCAGCGCCGGGACAGGCAGCAATCAGCCCCAGCATTTT

J gene: TRBJ2-7
V gene: TRBV6-6
D gene: .
clone size: .
CDR3 protein: CATSRGTYEQYF
CDR3 DNA: TGTGCCACTTCCAGGGGCACCTACGAGCAGTACTTC

J gene: TRBJ1-5
V gene: TRBV2
D gene: .
clone size: once
CDR3 protein: CASSERDDGQPQHF
CDR3 DNA: TGTGCCAGCAGTGAACGCGATGATGGTCAGCCCCAGCATTTT

J gene: TRBJ1-2
V gene: TRBV10-2
D gene: .
clone size: .
CDR3 protein: CASSEGAFRVNYGYTF
CDR3 DNA: TGCGCCAGCAGTGAGGGCGCATTTCGGGTTAACTATGGCTACACCTTC

J gene: TRBJ2-1
V gene: TRBV5-8
D gene: .
clone size: once
CDR3 protein: CASSLEGTPSAEQFF
CDR3 DNA: TGTGCCAGCAGCTTGGAGGGGACACCGTCCGCTGAGCAGTTCTTC

J gene: TRBJ2-1
V gene: TRBV10-3
D gene: .
clone size: .
CDR3 protein: CATEYEGLNNEQFF
CDR3 DNA: TGTGCCACCGAATACGAGGGACTCAACAATGAGCAGTTCTTC

J gene: TRBJ2-7
V gene: TRBV27
D gene: TRBD2
clone size: .
CDR3 protein: CASSFYSGGAYEQYF
CDR3 DNA: TGTGCCAGCAGTTTTTATAGCGGGGGGGCCTACGAGCAGTACTTC

J gene: TRBJ1-5
V gene: TRBV5-6
D gene: TRBD1
clone size: once
CDR3 protein: CASSSGTEVSYSNQPQHF
CDR3 DNA: TGTGCCAGCAGCTCCGGGACAGAAGTATCTTATAGCAATCAGCCCCAGCATTTT

J gene: TRBJ2-1
V gene: TRBV18
D gene: TRBD2
clone size: .
CDR3 protein: CASSPLLAGDRNEQFF
CDR3 DNA: TGTGCCAGCTCACCATTATTAGCGGGAGACAGGAATGAGCAGTTCTTC

J gene: TRBJ2-4
V gene: TRBV19
D gene: TRBD2
clone size: .
CDR3 protein: CASRAGDYKNIQYF
CDR3 DNA: TGTGCCAGTAGGGCGGGGGATTACAAAAACATTCAGTACTTC

J gene: TRBJ1-2
V gene: TRBV2
D gene: TRBD1
clone size: .
CDR3 protein: CASSPQARGRGGYTF
CDR3 DNA: TGTGCCAGCAGTCCACAAGCAAGGGGGCGAGGGGGCTACACCTTC

J gene: TRBJ2-3
V gene: TRBV19
D gene: TRBD1
clone size: .
CDR3 protein: CASSIGTGVDTQYF
CDR3 DNA: TGTGCCAGTAGTATTGGGACAGGGGTAGATACGCAGTATTTT

J gene: TRBJ2-1
V gene: TRBV19
D gene: .
clone size: .
CDR3 protein: CASSIGSGGVTGAFGDEQFF
CDR3 DNA: TGTGCCAGTAGTATAGGCTCAGGGGGGGTGACAGGGGCCTTCGGCGATGAGCAGTTCTTC

J gene: TRBJ2-3
V gene: TRBV27
D gene: .
clone size: .
CDR3 protein: CASSLRGDTQYF
CDR3 DNA: TGTGCCAGCAGTTTACGGGGAGATACGCAGTATTTT

J gene: TRBJ2-1
V gene: TRBV24-1
D gene: TRBD2
clone size: once
CDR3 protein: CATSDRTGGNEQFF
CDR3 DNA: TGTGCCACCAGTGACAGGACGGGAGGAAATGAGCAGTTCTTC

J gene: TRBJ1-2
V gene: TRBV12-5
D gene: .
clone size: .
CDR3 protein: CASGSQTYGYTF
CDR3 DNA: TGTGCTAGTGGTTCACAAACGTATGGCTACACCTTC

J gene: TRBJ1-2
V gene: TRBV7-9
D gene: TRBD1
clone size: once
CDR3 protein: CASSKETGWDGYTF
CDR3 DNA: TGTGCCAGCAGCAAAGAGACAGGGTGGGATGGCTACACCTTC

J gene: TRBJ1-4
V gene: TRBV18
D gene: TRBD1
clone size: once
CDR3 protein: CASSLGTGSEKLFF
CDR3 DNA: TGTGCCAGCTCACTCGGGACAGGGAGCGAAAAACTGTTTTTT

J gene: TRBJ1-2
V gene: TRBV7-2
D gene: .
clone size: .
CDR3 protein: CASSLGAANYGYTF
CDR3 DNA: TGTGCCAGCAGCTTAGGGGCCGCTAACTATGGCTACACCTTC

J gene: TRBJ1-5
V gene: TRBV9
D gene: TRBD1
clone size: .
CDR3 protein: CASSPRDRGINQPQHF
CDR3 DNA: TGTGCCAGCAGCCCTAGGGACAGGGGAATCAATCAGCCCCAGCATTTT

J gene: TRBJ1-2
V gene: TRBV28
D gene: TRBD1
clone size: .
CDR3 protein: CASMMTRQGHGYTF
CDR3 DNA: TGTGCCAGCATGATGACCAGACAGGGCCATGGCTACACCTTC

J gene: TRBJ1-2
V gene: TRBV4-1
D gene: TRBD1
clone size: .
CDR3 protein: CASSLRTGQLKDGYTF
CDR3 DNA: TGCGCCAGCAGCCTGAGGACAGGGCAACTTAAGGATGGCTACACCTTC

J gene: TRBJ2-2
V gene: TRBV7-9
D gene: TRBD1
clone size: .
CDR3 protein: CASSGPGTGDTGELFF
CDR3 DNA: TGTGCCAGCAGCGGGCCCGGGACAGGGGACACCGGGGAGCTGTTTTTT

J gene: TRBJ2-5
V gene: TRBV5-1
D gene: .
clone size: once
CDR3 protein: CASSLQETRGTQYF
CDR3 DNA: TGCGCCAGCAGCTTACAGGAGACCCGAGGGACCCAGTACTTC

J gene: TRBJ1-1
V gene: TRBV11-2
D gene: .
clone size: once
CDR3 protein: CASSLDRTSPEAFF
CDR3 DNA: TGTGCCAGCAGCTTAGATCGAACGAGCCCTGAAGCTTTCTTT

J gene: TRBJ1-4
V gene: TRBV5-1
D gene: .
clone size: .
CDR3 protein: CASSFSIGQQSNEKLFF
CDR3 DNA: TGCGCCAGCAGCTTTTCAATCGGACAGCAATCTAATGAAAAACTGTTTTTT

J gene: TRBJ2-1
V gene: TRBV2
D gene: .
clone size: .
CDR3 protein: CASSGELYNEQFF
CDR3 DNA: TGTGCCAGCAGTGGCGAGCTTTACAATGAGCAGTTCTTC

J gene: TRBJ2-2
V gene: TRBV7-9
D gene: .
clone size: .
CDR3 protein: CASSLSSPTGELFF
CDR3 DNA: TGTGCCAGCAGCCTCAGTTCGCCCACCGGGGAGCTGTTTTTT

J gene: TRBJ2-2
V gene: TRBV7-7
D gene: TRBD2
clone size: .
CDR3 protein: CASSLDGLAGPGELFF
CDR3 DNA: TGTGCCAGCAGCTTAGACGGACTAGCGGGGCCCGGGGAGCTGTTTTTT

J gene: TRBJ2-1
V gene: TRBV2
D gene: TRBD2
clone size: .
CDR3 protein: CASSDSRGKPYNEQFF
CDR3 DNA: TGTGCCAGCAGTGACTCGCGGGGGAAGCCCTACAATGAGCAGTTCTTC

J gene: TRBJ2-1
V gene: TRBV24-1
D gene: .
clone size: .
CDR3 protein: CATSDADREQFF
CDR3 DNA: TGTGCCACCAGTGATGCGGACAGAGAGCAGTTCTTC

J gene: TRBJ2-5
V gene: TRBV2
D gene: TRBD2
clone size: once
CDR3 protein: CASRGGPGRGVVETQYF
CDR3 DNA: TGTGCCAGCCGCGGGGGTCCGGGGCGGGGGGTCGTGGAGACCCAGTACTTC

J gene: TRBJ2-1
V gene: TRBV3-1/TRBV3-2
D gene: .
clone size: once
CDR3 protein: CASSRGTNEQFF
CDR3 DNA: TGTGCCAGCAGCCGAGGGACAAATGAGCAGTTCTTC